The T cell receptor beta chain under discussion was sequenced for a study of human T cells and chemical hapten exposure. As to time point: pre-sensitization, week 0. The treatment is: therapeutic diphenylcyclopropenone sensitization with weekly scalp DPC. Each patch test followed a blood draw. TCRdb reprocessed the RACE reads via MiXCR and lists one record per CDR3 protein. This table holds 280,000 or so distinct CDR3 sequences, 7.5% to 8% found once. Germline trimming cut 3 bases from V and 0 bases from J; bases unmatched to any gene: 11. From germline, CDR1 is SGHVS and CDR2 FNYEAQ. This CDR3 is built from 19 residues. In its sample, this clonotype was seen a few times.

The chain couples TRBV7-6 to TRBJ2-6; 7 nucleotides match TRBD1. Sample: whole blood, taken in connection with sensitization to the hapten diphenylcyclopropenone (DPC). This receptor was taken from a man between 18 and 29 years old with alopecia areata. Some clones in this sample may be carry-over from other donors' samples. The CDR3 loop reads CASSLIETGYHSGANVLTF. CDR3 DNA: TGTGCCAGCAGCTTGATTGAGACAGGGTATCACTCTGGGGCCAACGTCCTGACTTTC.